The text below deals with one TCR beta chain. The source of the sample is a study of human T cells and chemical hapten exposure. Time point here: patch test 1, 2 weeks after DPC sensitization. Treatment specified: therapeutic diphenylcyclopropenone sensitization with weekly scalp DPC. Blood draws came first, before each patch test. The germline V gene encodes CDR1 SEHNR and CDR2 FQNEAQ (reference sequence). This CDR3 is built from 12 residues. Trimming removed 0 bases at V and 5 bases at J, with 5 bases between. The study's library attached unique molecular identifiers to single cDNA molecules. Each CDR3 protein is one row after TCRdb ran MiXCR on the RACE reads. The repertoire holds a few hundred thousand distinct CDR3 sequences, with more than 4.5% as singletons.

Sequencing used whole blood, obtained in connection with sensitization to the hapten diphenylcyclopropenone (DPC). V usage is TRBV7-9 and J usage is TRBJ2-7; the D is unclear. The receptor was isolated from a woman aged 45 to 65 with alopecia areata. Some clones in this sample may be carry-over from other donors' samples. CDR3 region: CASSLALDEQYF. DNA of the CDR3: TGTGCCAGCAGCTTAGCCCTCGACGAGCAGTACTTC. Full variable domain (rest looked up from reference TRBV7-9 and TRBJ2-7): DTGVSQNPRHKITKRGQNVTFRCDPISEHNRLYWYRQTLGQGPEFLTYFQNEAQLEKSRLLSDRFSAERPKGSFSTLEIQRTEQGDSAMYLCASSLALDEQYFGPGTRLTVT.